The 3 T cell receptor beta chains below all came from one sample that was sequenced in a study of T-cell reconstitution after alpha-beta-depleted transplantation in children (dated by TCRdb to the mid-2010s). Library preparation was by PCR. The data were produced on an Illumina HiSeq 2500. Molecular barcoding was employed in the preparation of TCR libraries, with unique molecular identifiers being used to normalize TCRbeta repertoire quantification. TCRdb trimmed the raw reads at Q25, called clones with MiXCR and kept productive beta chains. Every entry covers one CDR3 protein and lists the most common genes and DNA from its rows. The sample includes around 580,000 distinct CDR3 sequences, with more than 20% observed a single time. Less than 15% of the sample is taken by the ten largest. In the paper's terms, the treatment or condition label means: allogeneic hematopoietic cell transplantation with graft depleted of TCRalphabeta T cells and CD19 B cells.

The specimen was PBMCs, mostly from graft donor cells, collected 360 days after TCRalphabeta/CD19-depleted stem cell transplant. These receptors were taken from a boy under two years old who had a stem cell transplant for acute myeloid leukemia, so the T cells may come from the graft donor.

This chain joins TRBV20-1 and TRBJ1-6, with D tentatively TRBD1 (5 bases). Germline loops: CDR1 DFQATT, CDR2 SNEGSKA (reference sequence). The CDR3 extends over 17 amino acids. The V end lost 6 bases, the J end lost 4 bases, and 22 bases lay between the germline ends. CDR3 in amino acids: CSAPAAGRNEYNSPLHF. CDR3 sequence (DNA): TGCAGTGCACCCGCGGCGGGGCGAAACGAATATAATTCACCCCTCCACTTT.

The chain recombines TRBV20-1 with TRBJ2-3; D might be TRBD2 (7 bases). Between the trimmed V and J ends, which lost 4 bases and 5 bases, there was a span of 19 bases. This CDR3 has 15 residues. Per germline, CDR1 DFQATT and CDR2 SNEGSKA (reference sequence). CDR3 in amino acids: CSAIGGGARLDTQYF. The CDR3 nucleotides are TGCAGTGCTATAGGGGGGGGGGCCAGATTAGATACGCAGTATTTT.

This clonotype has more than one count but fewer than ten. V and J are TRBV20-1 and TRBJ1-5; 8 bases match TRBD1. The germline CDR1 and CDR2 sequences are DFQATT and SNEGSKA (reference sequence). J was trimmed by 5 bases and V by 3 bases; bases with no gene match: 3. CDR3 length equals 13 residues. The DNA of the CDR3 is TGCAGTGCTAGCAGGGGGCGCGATCAGCCCCAGCATTTT. It encodes CSASRGRDQPQHF.